Below, one T cell receptor beta chain is given with its context. Its specificity is unknown. Researchers processed graft tissue to release intraepithelial and lamina propria lymphocytes. This record comes from a study of graft-versus-host responses after intestinal transplantation. Points from the study as a whole: Allograft graft-versus-host to host-versus-graft clonal ratios ran high in patients with graft-donor T cell macrochimerism. Marrow from the recipient contained GvH clones, some of which had appeared first in ileum or blood.

Profiled with immunoSEQ multiplex PCR; TCRdb holds only in-frame clones, not every one. The sample has 7,000 to 8,500 clones; more than 60% are singletons. Losses at the gene ends were 0 bases for V and 6 bases for J; bases not matched to a gene: 4. The germline gives CDR1 LNHNV, CDR2 YYDKDF (reference sequence). This CDR3 has 15 residues. The TCR sequence derives from a human patient who received an intestinal transplant, so some T cells may come from the graft donor. The chain employs TRBV15 and TRBJ2-3, with 9 bases identical to TRBD2. The source material was ileum tissue, sampled less than 60 days after transplant. The CDR3 is CATSRDAGGPDTQYF. The CDR3 DNA sequence: TGTGCCACCAGCAGAGATGCGGGGGGGCCGGATACGCAGTATTTT.